What follows is one T cell receptor (beta chain) and its context. The repertoire was sequenced with immunoSEQ multiplex PCR; TCRdb's copy has only in-frame clones and lacks some. The repertoire holds around 370,000 clones, around 87% seen once, with roughly 6.3% in the top ten. The germline V and J ends were trimmed by 0 bases and 0 bases, with 9 bases remaining between them. Germline CDR1 and CDR2: SGHRS and YFSETQ. The CDR3 has 16 residues. The sample originates from a study of blood T cell repertoires in COVID-19. The chain combines TRBV5-1 with TRBJ1-4; D call uncertain. The clonotype originates from a woman aged 45 to 65 with COVID-19, enrolled during active disease. Sample: peripheral blood. CDR3 loop: CASSLEAAATNEKLFF. In nucleotides, the CDR3 is TGCGCCAGCAGCTTGGAGGCGGCGGCAACTAATGAAAAACTGTTTTTT.